Listed here are 5 T cell receptor beta chains from one sample, sequenced in a study of neurological immune-mediated disorders. MiXCR was run by TCRdb on the 5' RACE reads, yielding one entry per CDR3 protein. The repertoire holds approximately 23,000 distinct CDR3 sequences, with 10% as singletons. Sequencing was done on a sample of PBMCs. Every receptor here comes from a woman aged 55-75 years with HTLV-1-associated myelopathy (HAM/TSP).

This clonotype was counted a single time. The chain recombines TRBV20-1 with TRBJ1-1; D not resolved. Germline assignment: CDR1 DFQATT and CDR2 SNEGSKA (reference sequence). Trimming pared 7 bases from V and 1 base from J, leaving 7 bases between. The CDR3 has 11 amino acids. The CDR3 coding sequence is TGCAGTGTAGTTGAGAACACTGAAGCTTTCTTT. Translation: CSVVENTEAFF.

The sample holds many counts of this clonotype. The genes are TRBV5-1 and TRBJ2-3; 7 bases are a match to TRBD2. Germline CDR1 and CDR2: SGHRS and YFSETQ. J gave up 1 base and V 7 bases, and 6 bases lay outside the gene matches. CDR3 length: 14 residues. The CDR3 loop is CASAPLAGTDTQYF. The CDR3 DNA follows: TGCGCCAGCGCCCCCCTAGCGGGCACAGATACGCAGTATTTT.

This clonotype was observed many times. V is TRBV5-5 and J is TRBJ2-3; D gene uncertain. Germline assignment: CDR1 SGHKS and CDR2 YYEKEE (reference sequence). This CDR3 comprises 16 residues. The V gene lost 2 bases and the J gene lost 1 base, with 14 bases spanning the gap. The CDR3 sequence: CASSFLVPGGTDTQYF. The CDR3 region has the DNA TGTGCCAGCAGCTTTTTGGTACCTGGCGGCACAGATACGCAGTATTTT.

By share of the sample, this clonotype is medium-sized. This chain connects TRBV6-4 to TRBJ2-3; D remains ambiguous. Germline CDR1 and CDR2: MRHNA and SNTAGT. CDR3 length: 13 residues. Trimming removed 10 bases at V and 2 bases at J, with 13 bases between. CDR3 region: CATSATNTDTQYF. Here the CDR3 DNA reads TGTGCCACCTCCGCAACTAACACAGATACGCAGTATTTT.

This clonotype was detected ten times or more. The chain employs TRBV4-2 and TRBJ1-1; D might be TRBD1 (6 bases). The CDR3 has 17 amino acids. The germline V gene encodes CDR1 LGHNA and CDR2 YNFKEQ. The V and J ends lost 1 base and 0 bases respectively, with 15 bases between them. The CDR3 DNA reads as TGTGCCAGCAGCCAAGTCCCCGGGACAACAATGAACACTGAAGCTTTCTTT. Its translation is CASSQVPGTTMNTEAFF.